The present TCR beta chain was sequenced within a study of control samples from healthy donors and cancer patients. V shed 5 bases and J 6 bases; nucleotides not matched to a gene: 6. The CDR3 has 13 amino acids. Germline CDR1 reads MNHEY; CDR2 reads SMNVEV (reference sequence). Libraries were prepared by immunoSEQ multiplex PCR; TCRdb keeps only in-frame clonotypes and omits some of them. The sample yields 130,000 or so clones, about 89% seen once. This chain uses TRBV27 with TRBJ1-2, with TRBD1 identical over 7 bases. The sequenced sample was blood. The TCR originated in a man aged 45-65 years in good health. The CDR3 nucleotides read TGTGCCAGCAGTGAGGACAGGAGGAATGGCTACACCTTC. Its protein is CASSEDRRNGYTF.